The next 23 T cell receptor beta chains were all read from a single sample in a study of identical twins. MiXCR, applied by TCRdb to the 5' RACE reads, yields one record per CDR3 protein. In the table there are 500,000 to 600,000 distinct CDR3 sequences, around 20% of which are singletons. The same specimen was also included in a second study, on T cells expressing NK-cell markers.

Sample: CD4+ T cells sorted from blood. These receptors were taken from a woman aged 18 to 35 in good health.

This chain connects TRBV30 to TRBJ2-1; no reliable D call. This CDR3 comprises 12 residues. Trimming removed 1 base at V and 6 bases at J, with 7 bases between. CDR1 is GTSNPN and CDR2 is SVGIG in the germline V gene (reference sequence). CDR3 in amino acids: CAWSAYRNEQFF. CDR3 coding DNA: TGTGCCTGGAGTGCCTACCGCAATGAGCAGTTCTTC.

The J gene is TRBJ2-4, the V gene TRBV7-3, with D maybe TRBD2 (6 bases). Trimming left V 8 bases short and J 10 bases short, with 18 bases between. The CDR3 length is 13 residues. CDR1 is SGHTA and CDR2 is FQGTGA in the germline V gene. The CDR3 nucleotides read TGTGCCAGCGGGATGGGAGCGGGTGGGATTCAGTACTTC. This encodes CASGMGAGGIQYF.

The chain recombines TRBV6-2 or TRBV6-3 with TRBJ2-3; tentatively, D is TRBD2 (5 bases). This CDR3 has 16 residues. The germline gives CDR1 MNHEY, CDR2 SVGEGT. The V gene lost 0 bases and the J gene lost 2 bases, with 12 bases spanning the gap. The CDR3 loop is CASSYSPADPTDTQYF. For the CDR3, the DNA is TGTGCCAGCAGTTACTCTCCAGCGGATCCCACAGATACGCAGTATTTT.

This clonotype was counted a few times. V and J are TRBV5-1 and TRBJ2-1; 9 positions match TRBD2. Trimming took 2 bases from V and 0 from J; bases not matched to a gene: 3. The germline CDR1 and CDR2 sequences are SGHRS and YFSETQ. The CDR3 consists of 16 residues. CDR3 bases: TGCGCCAGCAGCTTCTTTAGCGGGAGCTCCTACAATGAGCAGTTCTTC. Protein sequence: CASSFFSGSSYNEQFF.

This clonotype was detected only a few times. DNA for the CDR3: TGTGCCAGCAGTTACTCTAGCGGGGGGGCGTACGTGACCCAGTACTTC. This translates into CASSYSSGGAYVTQYF. This chain connects TRBV6-5 to TRBJ2-5, with 11 nucleotides matching TRBD2. Germline loops: CDR1 MNHEY, CDR2 SVGAGI. This CDR3 spans 16 amino acids. J lost 7 bases, V lost 0 bases, and 7 bases had no gene match.

This clonotype appeared a single time. The chain carries TRBV7-9 and TRBJ2-3; unclear D gene. The V end was cut by 5 bases, the J end by 6 bases, with 12 bases between. The CDR3 length is 13 residues. From germline, CDR1 is SEHNR and CDR2 FQNEAQ (reference sequence). DNA of the CDR3: TGTGCCAGCAGCACAAAGTCGGGCGATACGCAGTATTTT. Protein: CASSTKSGDTQYF.

V gene TRBV3-1 combines with J gene TRBJ1-2; maybe TRBD1 (6 bases). With 2 bases removed from V and 13 bases from J, the gap between germline ends came to 17 bases. The CDR3 runs 13 residues. CDR1 is LGHDT and CDR2 is YNNKEL in the germline V gene (reference sequence). The CDR3 reads CASSQSREGGTTF. The DNA of the CDR3 is TGTGCCAGCAGCCAATCCCGCGAGGGGGGAACCACCTTC.

This clonotype was recorded a few times. V usage is TRBV10-3 and J usage is TRBJ2-7, with 7 bases identical to TRBD2. In germline, CDR1 is ENHRY, CDR2 SYGVKD. V trimming: 10 bases; J trimming: 2 bases; junction bases outside the gene matches: 2. The CDR3 sequence is 11 residues long. The CDR3 spells CATGTTYEQYF. The CDR3 DNA reads TGTGCCACCGGGACTACCTACGAGCAGTACTTC.

CDR3 DNA: TGTGCCAGCAGCTTTTCGCAGGGGTATCAGCCCCAGCATTTT. The encoded protein is CASSFSQGYQPQHF. This chain uses TRBV7-9 with TRBJ1-5, with a tentative D call TRBD1 (6 bases). The CDR3 covers 14 residues. V lost 3 bases and J lost 5, with 11 bases in between. Germline V CDR1 and CDR2: SEHNR, FQNEAQ (reference sequence).

In its sample, this clonotype was seen a few times. The chain uses TRBV7-2 and TRBJ2-1, with D unclear. The CDR3 loop spans 14 amino acids. Trimming removed 2 bases from V and 5 bases from J, with 10 bases in between. From germline, CDR1 is SGHTA and CDR2 FQGNSA. CDR3: CASSLISANNEQFF. CDR3 nucleotide sequence: TGTGCCAGCAGCTTAATTTCCGCAAACAATGAGCAGTTCTTC.

The chain links TRBV20-1 to TRBJ1-5, with TRBD1 identical over 7 bases. Trimming took 7 bases from V and 5 from J; bases not matched to a gene: 8. Germline CDR1 is DFQATT and CDR2 is SNEGSKA (reference sequence). This CDR3 has 13 residues. In nucleotides, the CDR3 is TGCAGTGTTGCGGAGGGGGCAGATCAGCCCCAGCATTTT. Translated, it gives CSVAEGADQPQHF.

This rearrangement joins TRBV16 to TRBJ2-3; D remains unclear. This CDR3 is built from 15 residues. The V and J ends lost 3 bases and 0 bases respectively, with 10 bases between them. Germline CDR1 and CDR2: KGHSY and FQNENV. The DNA for the CDR3 is TGTGCCAGCAGCCAGAGCAGGATCAGCACAGATACGCAGTATTTT. This encodes CASSQSRISTDTQYF.

The V gene is TRBV27, the J gene TRBJ2-5; a weak D match, TRBD2 (5 bases). The V end was cut by 2 bases, the J end by 5 bases, with 18 bases between. The CDR3 covers 16 residues. CDR1 is MNHEY, CDR2 SMNVEV, per germline (reference sequence). CDR3 sequence: CASSLGGRLGAETQYF. The CDR3 DNA reads TGTGCCAGCAGTTTAGGTGGGAGACTCGGTGCGGAGACCCAGTACTTC.

A few counts support this clonotype. The chain joins TRBV6-1 to TRBJ2-7; D remains unclear. This CDR3 spans 14 amino acids. The V gene lost 8 bases and the J gene lost 0 bases, with 14 bases spanning the gap. Germline lookup yields CDR1 MNHNS and CDR2 SASEGT. CDR3 in DNA: TGTGCCAGCGTCGAAGGTGGTCTCTCCTACGAGCAGTACTTC. This gives the protein CASVEGGLSYEQYF.

This chain links TRBV6-5 with TRBJ1-6, with TRBD1 as a possible D gene (5 bases). This CDR3 has 17 residues. Germline lookup yields CDR1 MNHEY and CDR2 SVGAGI. Trimming stripped 3 bases from V and 10 bases from J, with 22 bases between. The CDR3: CASSYGVRGKELSPLHF. CDR3 in DNA: TGTGCCAGCAGTTATGGGGTTCGGGGGAAAGAGTTGTCACCCCTCCACTTT.

The V and J genes are TRBV9 and TRBJ2-3, with a weak D call TRBD1 (6 bases). Germline values: CDR1 SGDLS, CDR2 YYNGEE. V lost 4 bases and J lost 2, with 14 bases in between. This CDR3 is 15 amino acids long. The CDR3 DNA reads as TGTGCCAGCAGCTTCCGGACAGATAACACAGATACGCAGTATTTT. Translation: CASSFRTDNTDTQYF.

This clonotype has more than one count but fewer than ten. The chain couples TRBV7-2 to TRBJ1-1, with TRBD1 identical over 7 bases. The CDR3 is made up of 15 amino acids. Germline-derived CDR1 and CDR2 are SGHTA and FQGNSA. J gave up 6 bases and V 5 bases, and 12 bases lay outside the gene matches. Here the CDR3 DNA reads TGTGCCAGCAGCCAGGGGTCAAGGGGGCGATCTGAAGCTTTCTTT. Translated: CASSQGSRGRSEAFF.

This clonotype has more than one count but fewer than ten. The CDR3 nucleotides are TGTGCCAGCAGCTTATTGCGGCAAGAGACCCAGTACTTC. It translates to CASSLLRQETQYF. This chain joins TRBV7-2 and TRBJ2-5; D remains ambiguous. The CDR3 is 13 amino acids. V was shortened by 2 bases and J by 2 bases, with 6 bases between the two germline ends. CDR1 and CDR2 from the germline V gene are SGHTA and FQGNSA.

J is TRBJ1-2 and V is TRBV20-1, with a weak D call TRBD1 (6 bases). The V gene's germline CDR1 is DFQATT and CDR2 SNEGSKA (reference sequence). The CDR3 totals 13 residues. Trimming shortened V by 1 base and J by 7 bases, and 13 bases separated the two germline ends. CDR3 protein: CSARVHREGGYTF. CDR3 bases: TGCAGTGCTAGAGTTCACAGGGAGGGTGGCTACACCTTC.

This clonotype has a count of ten or more. V usage is TRBV5-1 and J usage is TRBJ1-6; D possibly corresponds to TRBD1 (6 bases). Trimming removed 0 bases from V and 10 bases from J, with 11 bases in between. CDR1 is SGHRS and CDR2 is YFSETQ in the germline V gene. This CDR3 has 14 residues. This CDR3 reads CASSLAFRGSPLHF. The CDR3, as DNA: TGCGCCAGCAGCTTGGCCTTCAGGGGATCACCCCTCCACTTT.

This clonotype occurred a few times. The chain carries TRBV2 and TRBJ2-3; 8 bases line up with TRBD1. The length of the CDR3 is 14 residues. Germline V CDR1 and CDR2: SNHLY, FYNNEI. The V gene end was trimmed by 11 bases and the J gene end by 0 bases; junction bases not matched to a gene: 7. The CDR3: CAGRQGLSTDTQYF. Written as DNA, the CDR3 is TGTGCCGGTAGACAGGGGTTGAGCACAGATACGCAGTATTTT.

The table lists this clonotype with a few counts. The chain couples TRBV7-9 to TRBJ1-3, with D possibly matching TRBD1 (5 bases). V lost 5 bases and J 2 bases, leaving 13 bases between the germline ends. The CDR3 loop spans 15 amino acids. CDR1 is SEHNR, CDR2 FQNEAQ, per germline (reference sequence). CDR3 sequence: CASSQTRVAGNTIYF. The CDR3 DNA is TGTGCCAGCAGCCAAACCAGGGTTGCTGGAAACACCATATATTTT.

The V and J genes are TRBV5-1 and TRBJ2-1; D possibly corresponds to TRBD2 (6 bases). The CDR3 has 17 amino acids. V was trimmed by 0 bases and J by 2 bases, leaving 15 bases between them. Germline values: CDR1 SGHRS, CDR2 YFSETQ. Written as DNA, the CDR3 is TGCGCCAGCAGCTTGGAGGACTATCCCATCCCCTACAATGAGCAGTTCTTC. Translated, it gives CASSLEDYPIPYNEQFF.